This T cell receptor beta chain was found in a study of T cell repertoires in cytomegalovirus infection (dated by TCRdb to between 2019 and 2020). Background for the entire study: Recently identified HLA-C-restricted CMV epitopes, whose presentation resists viral immunomodulation, were targeted by peptide stimulations together with well-studied HLA-B-restricted epitopes. Donor HLA type was relevant to the analysis, as public TCR beta signatures indicated carriage of CMV infection together with the matching HLA type.

The reads were generated on an Illumina HiSeq 1500. TCRdb trimmed the raw reads at Q25, called clones with MiXCR and kept productive beta chains. Duplicate CDR3 protein sequences are folded into a single record with the most common DNA and genes. The sample records about 71,000 distinct CDR3 sequences, approximately 20% of which are singletons. The ten largest clones add up to roughly 63% of the sample. Overall study outcomes, separate from this receptor: In the ex vivo response, HLA-C-restricted CMV-specific TCR beta clonotypes were dominant, and in two of eight donors the single most frequent clonotype came from this HLA-C-restricted group. Carriers of CMV infection plus the relevant HLA type were discriminated by the cumulative frequency of public TCR beta family members in the study cohort and in an independent approximately 360-donor cohort.

This clonotype has only a few counts. Its antigen remains unidentified. No base-level quality is on record; no much larger clone is a single base apart. V lost 1 base and J lost 0 bases; the stretch between them is 8 bases long. Reading the germline V gene gives CDR1 SGHTA and CDR2 FQGNSA. From cysteine to phenylalanine, the CDR3 is 15 amino acids long. Just CDR3 DNA is preserved here, 45 bases in frame from base 1. The sample's treatment or condition label is to be understood as: in vitro stimulation with specific CMV peptide epitopes to enrich CMV-specific T cells. This specimen was CD8+ T cells from cultured PBMCs, taken from culture after CMV antigen stimulation. This TCR was recovered from a human donor in good health (CMV status not recorded). Some clones in this sample may be carry-over from other donors' samples. The chain is made from TRBV7-2 and TRBJ2-3; TRBD2 is a weak D gene call, 5 bases matching. The nucleotides read TGTGCCAGCAGCTTAGGGGTAGCGAGCACAGATACGCAGTATTTT. Its protein reads: CASSLGVASTDTQYF.